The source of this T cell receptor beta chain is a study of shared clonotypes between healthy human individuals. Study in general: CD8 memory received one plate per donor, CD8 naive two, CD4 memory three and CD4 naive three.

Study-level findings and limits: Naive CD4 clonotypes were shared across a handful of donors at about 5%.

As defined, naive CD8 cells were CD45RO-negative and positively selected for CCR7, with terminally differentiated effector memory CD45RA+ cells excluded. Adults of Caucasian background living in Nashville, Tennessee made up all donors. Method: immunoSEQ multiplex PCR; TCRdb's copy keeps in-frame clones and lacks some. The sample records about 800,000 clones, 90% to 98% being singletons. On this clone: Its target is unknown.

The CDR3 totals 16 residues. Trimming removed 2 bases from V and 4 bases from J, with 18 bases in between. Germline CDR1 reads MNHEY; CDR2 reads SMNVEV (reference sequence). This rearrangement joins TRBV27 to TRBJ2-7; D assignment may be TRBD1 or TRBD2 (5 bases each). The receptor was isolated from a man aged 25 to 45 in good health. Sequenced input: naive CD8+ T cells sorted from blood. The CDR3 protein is CASSLTARDGTYEQYF. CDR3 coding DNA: TGTGCCAGCAGTTTAACGGCCCGGGACGGAACGTACGAGCAGTACTTC.